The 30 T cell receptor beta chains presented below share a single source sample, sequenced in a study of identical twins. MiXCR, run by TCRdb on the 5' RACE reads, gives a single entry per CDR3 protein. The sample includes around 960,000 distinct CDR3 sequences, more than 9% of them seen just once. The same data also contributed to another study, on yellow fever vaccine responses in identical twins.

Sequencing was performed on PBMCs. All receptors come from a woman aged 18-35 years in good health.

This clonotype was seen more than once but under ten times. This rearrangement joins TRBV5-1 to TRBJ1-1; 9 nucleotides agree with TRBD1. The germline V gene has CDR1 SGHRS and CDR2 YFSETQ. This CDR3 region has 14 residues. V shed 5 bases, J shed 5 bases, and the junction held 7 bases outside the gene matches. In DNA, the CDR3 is TGCGCCAGCAGTTACCAGACAGGGGGGACTGAAGCTTTCTTT. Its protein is CASSYQTGGTEAFF. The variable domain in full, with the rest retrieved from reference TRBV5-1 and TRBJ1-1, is KAGVTQTPRYLIKTRGQQVTLSCSPISGHRSVSWYQQTPGQGLQFLFEYFSETQRNKGNFPGRFSGRQFSNSRSEMNVSTLELGDSALYLCASSYQTGGTEAFFGQGTRLTVV.

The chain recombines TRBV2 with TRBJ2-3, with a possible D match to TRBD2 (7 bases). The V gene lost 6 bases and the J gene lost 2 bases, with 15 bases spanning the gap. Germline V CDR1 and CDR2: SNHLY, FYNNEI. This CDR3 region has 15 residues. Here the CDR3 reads CASSKAGAHTDTQYF. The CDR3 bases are TGTGCCAGCAGCAAGGCGGGGGCCCACACAGATACGCAGTATTTT.

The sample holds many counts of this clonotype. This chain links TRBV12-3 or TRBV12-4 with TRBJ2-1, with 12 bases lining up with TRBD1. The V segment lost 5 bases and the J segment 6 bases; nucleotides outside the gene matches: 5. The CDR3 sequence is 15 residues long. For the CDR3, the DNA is TGTGCCAGCAGTCTGGGGACAGGGGGCTTCAATGAGCAGTTCTTC. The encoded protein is CASSLGTGGFNEQFF.

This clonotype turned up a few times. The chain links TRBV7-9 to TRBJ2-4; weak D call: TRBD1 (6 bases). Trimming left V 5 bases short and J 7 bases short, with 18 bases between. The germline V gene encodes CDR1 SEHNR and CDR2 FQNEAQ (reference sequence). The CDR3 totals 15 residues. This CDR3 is CASSLRQDNDNIQYF. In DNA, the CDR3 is TGTGCCAGCAGCCTAAGACAGGACAATGACAACATTCAGTACTTC.

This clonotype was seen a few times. CDR3 residues: CASSPDRGIGQYV. CDR3 nucleotide sequence: TGTGCCAGCTCACCAGACAGGGGTATCGGGCAGTACGTC. The chain joins TRBV18 to TRBJ2-7; the match to TRBD1 covers 8 bases. The germline gives CDR1 KGHSH, CDR2 LQKENI. This CDR3 has 13 amino acids. Trimming cost V 2 bases and J 9 bases; bases outside gene matches: 6.

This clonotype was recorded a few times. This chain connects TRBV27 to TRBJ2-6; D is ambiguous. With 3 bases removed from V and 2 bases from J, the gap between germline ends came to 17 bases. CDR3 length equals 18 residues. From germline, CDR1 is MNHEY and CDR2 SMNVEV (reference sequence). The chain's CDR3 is CASSFRTQYAPGANVLTF. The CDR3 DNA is TGTGCCAGCAGTTTCCGGACCCAATACGCCCCTGGGGCCAACGTCCTGACTTTC.

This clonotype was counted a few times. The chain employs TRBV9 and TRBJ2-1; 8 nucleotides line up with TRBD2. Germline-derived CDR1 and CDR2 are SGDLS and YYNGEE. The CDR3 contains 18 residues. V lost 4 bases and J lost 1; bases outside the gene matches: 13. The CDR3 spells CASSPGGTSGLSYNEQFF. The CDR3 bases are TGTGCCAGCAGCCCGGGAGGGACCTCCGGGCTTTCCTACAATGAGCAGTTCTTC. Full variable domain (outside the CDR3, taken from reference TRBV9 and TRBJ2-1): DSGVTQTPKHLITATGQRVTLRCSPRSGDLSVYWYQQSLDQGLQFLIQYYNGEERAKGNILERFSAQQFPDLHSELNLSSLELGDSALYFCASSPGGTSGLSYNEQFFGPGTRLTVL.

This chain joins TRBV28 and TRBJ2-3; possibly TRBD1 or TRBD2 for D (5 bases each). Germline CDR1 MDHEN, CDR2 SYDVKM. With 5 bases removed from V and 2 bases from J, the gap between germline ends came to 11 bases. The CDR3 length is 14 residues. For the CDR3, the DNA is TGTGCCAGCAGTAGCGCAGGGACCACAGATACGCAGTATTTT. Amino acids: CASSSAGTTDTQYF.

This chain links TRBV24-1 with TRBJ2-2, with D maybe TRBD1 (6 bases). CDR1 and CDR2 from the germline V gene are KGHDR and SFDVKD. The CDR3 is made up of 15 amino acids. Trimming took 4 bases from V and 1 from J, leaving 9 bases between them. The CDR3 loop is CATSEKGVNTGELFF. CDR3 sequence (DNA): TGTGCCACCAGTGAAAAGGGGGTGAACACCGGGGAGCTGTTTTTT.

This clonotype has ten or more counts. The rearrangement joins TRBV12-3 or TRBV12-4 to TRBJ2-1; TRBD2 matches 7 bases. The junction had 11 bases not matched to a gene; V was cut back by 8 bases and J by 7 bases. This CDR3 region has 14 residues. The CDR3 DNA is TGTGCCAGCCGCCGCCCCGGGGGGAGAAATGAGCAGTTCTTC. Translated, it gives CASRRPGGRNEQFF.

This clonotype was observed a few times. CDR3 in DNA: TGTGCCAGCAGTCCTCAGGAGGGAGGACCCCAAGGAGAGACCCAGTACTTC. This sequence encodes CASSPQEGGPQGETQYF. The rearrangement uses TRBV12-3 or TRBV12-4 and TRBJ2-5, with D perhaps TRBD2 (6 bases). The V end lost 5 bases, the J end lost 4 bases, and 23 bases lay between the germline ends. The CDR3 spans 17 residues.

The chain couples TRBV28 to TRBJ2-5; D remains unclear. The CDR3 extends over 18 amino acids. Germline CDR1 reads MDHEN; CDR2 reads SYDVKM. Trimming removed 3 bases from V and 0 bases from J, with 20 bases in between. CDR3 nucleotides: TGTGCCAGCAGTTTTCCTGGCGGAACTTACCTTTACCAAGAGACCCAGTACTTC. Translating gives CASSFPGGTYLYQETQYF.

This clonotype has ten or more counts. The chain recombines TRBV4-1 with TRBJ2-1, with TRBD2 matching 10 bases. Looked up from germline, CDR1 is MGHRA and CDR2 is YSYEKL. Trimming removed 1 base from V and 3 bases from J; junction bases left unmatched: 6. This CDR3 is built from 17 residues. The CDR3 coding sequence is TGCGCCAGCAGCCAAGGCCACCTAGCGGGAGACTACAATGAGCAGTTCTTC. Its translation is CASSQGHLAGDYNEQFF.

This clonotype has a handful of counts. CDR3 protein: CASSLGGSLLSYEQYF. The CDR3 DNA is TGTGCCAGCAGCTTAGGCGGGAGCTTGCTTTCCTACGAGCAGTACTTC. This sequence joins TRBV13 and TRBJ2-7; TRBD2 might be the D (6 bases). Germline CDR1 is PRHDT and CDR2 is FYEKMQ (reference sequence). The V gene lost 0 bases and the J gene lost 1 base, with 13 bases spanning the gap. The CDR3 runs 16 residues.

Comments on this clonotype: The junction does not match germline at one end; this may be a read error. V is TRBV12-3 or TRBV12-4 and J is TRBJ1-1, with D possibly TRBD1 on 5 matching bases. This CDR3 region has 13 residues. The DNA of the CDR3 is TGTGCCAGCAGTTTAGGGGGCGACACTGCAGCTTTCTTT. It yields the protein CASSLGGDTAAFF.

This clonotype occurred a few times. The CDR3 loop reads CATSRDPQNYEQYV. In DNA form, the CDR3 reads TGTGCCACCAGCAGAGACCCCCAGAACTACGAGCAGTACGTC. V and J are TRBV15 and TRBJ2-7; D ambiguous. With 0 bases removed from V and 3 bases from J, the gap between germline ends came to 9 bases. This CDR3 contains 14 residues. Per the germline V gene, CDR1 is LNHNV and CDR2 is YYDKDF (reference sequence).

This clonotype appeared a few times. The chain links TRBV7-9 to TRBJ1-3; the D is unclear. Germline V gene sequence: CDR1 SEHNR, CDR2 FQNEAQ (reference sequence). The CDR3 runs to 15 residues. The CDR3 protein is CACGRTDDSGNTIYF. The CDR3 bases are TGTGCTTGCGGTAGGACGGATGACTCTGGAAACACCATATATTTT.

DNA for the CDR3: TGTGCCAGCAGCTTAGAGTTACTGGCCGAGCAGTACGTC. Its protein product is CASSLELLAEQYV. The chain employs TRBV7-9 and TRBJ2-7; D is ambiguous. V gave up 1 base and J gave up 6 bases, with 10 bases separating them. The CDR3 runs 13 residues. Germline V lookup: CDR1 SEHNR, CDR2 FQNEAQ (reference sequence).

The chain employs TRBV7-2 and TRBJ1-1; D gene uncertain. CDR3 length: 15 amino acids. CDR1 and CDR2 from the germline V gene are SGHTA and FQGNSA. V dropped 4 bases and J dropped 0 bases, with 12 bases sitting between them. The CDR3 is CASSSFPTVNTEAFF. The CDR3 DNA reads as TGTGCCAGCAGCTCCTTCCCGACCGTGAACACTGAAGCTTTCTTT.

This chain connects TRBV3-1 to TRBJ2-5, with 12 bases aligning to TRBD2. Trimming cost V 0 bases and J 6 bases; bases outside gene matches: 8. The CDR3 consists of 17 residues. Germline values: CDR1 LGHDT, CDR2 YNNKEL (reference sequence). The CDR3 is CASSQDTSGGTKKTQYF. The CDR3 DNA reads TGTGCCAGCAGCCAAGATACTAGCGGGGGGACCAAGAAGACCCAGTACTTC.

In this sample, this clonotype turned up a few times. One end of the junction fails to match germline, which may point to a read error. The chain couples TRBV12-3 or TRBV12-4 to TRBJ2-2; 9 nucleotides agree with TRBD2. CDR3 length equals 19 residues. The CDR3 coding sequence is TGTACCAGCAGTTTTGGCAGCCTAGCGGGAAGGTCGAACACCGGGGAGCTGTTTTTT. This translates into CTSSFGSLAGRSNTGELFF.

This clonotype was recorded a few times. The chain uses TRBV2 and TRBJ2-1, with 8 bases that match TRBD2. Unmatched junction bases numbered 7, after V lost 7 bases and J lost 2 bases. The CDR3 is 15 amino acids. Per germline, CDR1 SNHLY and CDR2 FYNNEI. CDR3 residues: CASTGGLDPYNEQFF. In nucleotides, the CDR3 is TGTGCCAGCACGGGGGGACTAGACCCCTACAATGAGCAGTTCTTC.

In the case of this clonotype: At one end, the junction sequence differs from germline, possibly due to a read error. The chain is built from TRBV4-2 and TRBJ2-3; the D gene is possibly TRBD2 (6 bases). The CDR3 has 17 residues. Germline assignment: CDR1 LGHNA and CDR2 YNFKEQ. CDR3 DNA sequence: TGTGCCAGCAGCCAAGGTGGGCCCGTGGGACTCAGTAATACGGAGTATTTT. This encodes CASSQGGPVGLSNTEYF.

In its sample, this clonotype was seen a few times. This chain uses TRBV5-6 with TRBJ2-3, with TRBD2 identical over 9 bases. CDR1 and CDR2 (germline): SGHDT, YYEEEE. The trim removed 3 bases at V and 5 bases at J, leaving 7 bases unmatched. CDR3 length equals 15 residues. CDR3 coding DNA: TGTGCCAGCAGCTGGGTGACTAGCGGCGGAGATACGCAGTATTTT. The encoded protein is CASSWVTSGGDTQYF.

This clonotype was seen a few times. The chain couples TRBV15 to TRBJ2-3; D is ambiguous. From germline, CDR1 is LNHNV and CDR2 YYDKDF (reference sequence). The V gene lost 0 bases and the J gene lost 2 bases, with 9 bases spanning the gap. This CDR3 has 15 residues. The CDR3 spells CATSRDWANTDTQYF. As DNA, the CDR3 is TGTGCCACCAGCAGAGATTGGGCTAACACAGATACGCAGTATTTT. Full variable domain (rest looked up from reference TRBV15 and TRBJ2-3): DAMVIQNPRYQVTQFGKPVTLSCSQTLNHNVMYWYQQKSSQAPKLLFHYYDKDFNNEADTPDNFQSRRPNTSFCFLDIRSPGLGDTAMYLCATSRDWANTDTQYFGPGTRLTVL.

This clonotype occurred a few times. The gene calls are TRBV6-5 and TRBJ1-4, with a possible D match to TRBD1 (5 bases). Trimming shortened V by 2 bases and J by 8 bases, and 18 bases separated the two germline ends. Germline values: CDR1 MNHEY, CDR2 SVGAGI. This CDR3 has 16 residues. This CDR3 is CASSYAGTRGEEKLFF. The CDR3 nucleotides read TGTGCCAGCAGTTACGCGGGGACCCGGGGGGAAGAAAAACTGTTTTTT.

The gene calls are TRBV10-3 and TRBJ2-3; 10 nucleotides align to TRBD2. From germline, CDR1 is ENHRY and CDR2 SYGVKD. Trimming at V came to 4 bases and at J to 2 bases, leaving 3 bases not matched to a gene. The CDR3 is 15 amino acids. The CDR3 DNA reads TGTGCCATCAGTGCTGGACTAGCGGACACAGATACGCAGTATTTT. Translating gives CAISAGLADTDTQYF.

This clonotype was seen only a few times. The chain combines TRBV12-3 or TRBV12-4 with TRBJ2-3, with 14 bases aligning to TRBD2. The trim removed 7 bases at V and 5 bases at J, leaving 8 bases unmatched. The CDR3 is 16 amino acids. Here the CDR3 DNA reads TGTGCCAGCACCCGACTAGCGGGGGGGCCGGGAGATACGCAGTATTTT. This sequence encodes CASTRLAGGPGDTQYF.

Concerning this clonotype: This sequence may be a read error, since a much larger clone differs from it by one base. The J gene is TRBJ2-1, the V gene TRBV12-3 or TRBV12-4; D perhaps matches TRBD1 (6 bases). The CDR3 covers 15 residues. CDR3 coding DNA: TGTGCCAGCAGTTTTCTGGGGGCGTCCTACAATGGGCAGTTCTTC. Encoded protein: CASSFLGASYNGQFF.

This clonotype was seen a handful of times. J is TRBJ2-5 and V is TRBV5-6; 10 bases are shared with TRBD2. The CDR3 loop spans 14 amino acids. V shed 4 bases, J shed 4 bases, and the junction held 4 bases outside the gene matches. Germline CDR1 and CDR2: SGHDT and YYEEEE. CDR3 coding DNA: TGTGCCAGCAGCATAGCGGGGGGCCGAGAGACCCAGTACTTC. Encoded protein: CASSIAGGRETQYF. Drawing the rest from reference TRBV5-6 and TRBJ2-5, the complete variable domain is DAGVTQSPTHLIKTRGQQVTLRCSPKSGHDTVSWYQQALGQGPQFIFQYYEEEERQRGNFPDRFSGHQFPNYSSELNVNALLLGDSALYLCASSIAGGRETQYFGPGTRLLVL.